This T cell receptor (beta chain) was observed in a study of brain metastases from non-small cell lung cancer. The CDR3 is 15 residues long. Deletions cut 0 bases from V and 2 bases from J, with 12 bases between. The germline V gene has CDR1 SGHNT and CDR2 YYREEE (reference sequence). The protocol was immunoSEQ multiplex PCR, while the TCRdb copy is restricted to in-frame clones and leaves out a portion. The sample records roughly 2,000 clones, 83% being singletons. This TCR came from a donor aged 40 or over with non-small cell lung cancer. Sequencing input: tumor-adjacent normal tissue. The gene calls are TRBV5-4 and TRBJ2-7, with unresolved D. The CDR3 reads CASSLATSGPYEQYF. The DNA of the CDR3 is TGTGCCAGCAGCTTGGCTACCTCTGGCCCCTACGAGCAGTACTTC.